This T cell receptor (beta chain) was retrieved from a study of regulatory T cells in long-lasting Graves disease. Overall study results and limits: Newly diagnosed disease favored TRBV20-1 and TRBJ2-1 over persistent disease.

Time point meaning: newly diagnosed GD, antithyroid drugs for less than 3 months. Scientists built the TCR library using RNA that was extracted from PBMCs. Trimming at V came to 7 bases and at J to 6 bases, leaving 14 bases not matched to a gene. CDR3 size: 16 residues. Germline CDR1 SGHVS, CDR2 FQNEAQ. This clonotype showed up many times. Its antigen is as yet unknown. According to the study, TCR beta libraries were built with iRepertoire HTBI primers and CDR3-region Arm-PCR. Using its own MiXCR run on the multiplex PCR reads, TCRdb lists one record per CDR3 protein. The sample contains some 250,000 distinct CDR3 sequences, about 17% of which appear only once. The same sample was also used in a study of T cells in Graves' hyperthyroidism and ophthalmopathy. From that second work: When the TCR CDR3 underwent first-round RT-PCR, the HTBI primer set was used.

The sequencing used peripheral blood mononuclear cells (PBMCs), collected at new diagnosis, from a patient treated with antithyroid drugs. The receptor's source is a woman in her twenties or thirties with Graves disease. V usage is TRBV7-8 and J usage is TRBJ2-3; 9 bases fit TRBD2. CDR3 nucleotide sequence: TGTGCCAGCAACAACCCTGGGCGGGGGGGCCTGGATACGCAGTATTTT. It codes for CASNNPGRGGLDTQYF.